The 27 T cell receptor beta chains in this list originate from one sample, sequenced in a study of T cell repertoires in cytomegalovirus infection. The antigens for these receptors are not known. Each CDR3 protein gets one entry after TCRdb re-called the reads with MiXCR. The sample carries hundreds of thousands of distinct CDR3 sequences, about 42% recorded once. Sample: cultured PBMCs, taken from culture after CMV antigen stimulation. The receptors come from a human donor in good health (CMV status not recorded). Some clones in this sample may be carry-over from other donors' samples.

This clonotype was seen ten or more times. The chain uses TRBV7-2 and TRBJ1-2; 8 bases agree with TRBD1. Germline CDR1 is SGHTA and CDR2 is FQGNSA. V gave up 5 bases and J gave up 4 bases; unmatched junction bases: 9. This CDR3 has 15 amino acids. The DNA for the CDR3 is TGTGCCAGCAGCCACAGGGGGTGGGAAATCTATGGCTACACCTTC. This sequence encodes CASSHRGWEIYGYTF.

This clonotype was recorded a few times. The V call is TRBV7-2, the J call TRBJ1-4, with D unclear. The V gene lost 0 bases and the J gene lost 2 bases, with 10 bases spanning the gap. Germline CDR1 is SGHTA and CDR2 is FQGNSA. The CDR3 spans 16 residues. Written as DNA, the CDR3 is TGTGCCAGCAGCTTAGCACCCGGGGTCACTAATGAAAAACTGTTTTTT. Amino acid sequence: CASSLAPGVTNEKLFF.

The chain carries TRBV12-3 or TRBV12-4 and TRBJ2-1, with 7 bases fitting TRBD2. The CDR3 is made up of 16 amino acids. Unmatched junction bases numbered 10, after V lost 6 bases and J lost 2 bases. In nucleotides, the CDR3 is TGTGCCAGCAGCGGACGACGGGGGGAGACCTACAATGAGCAGTTCTTC. Protein product: CASSGRRGETYNEQFF.

This clonotype has just a few counts. The rearrangement links TRBV7-2 to TRBJ2-3; D is possibly TRBD2 (5 bases). V lost 8 bases, J lost 2 bases, and 11 bases lay in between. The CDR3 spans 13 residues. The V gene's germline CDR1 is SGHTA and CDR2 FQGNSA. As DNA, the CDR3 is TGTGCCAGCGGTAGAGGGAACACAGATACGCAGTATTTT. Its translation: CASGRGNTDTQYF.

This rearrangement joins TRBV4-2 to TRBJ1-5, with D possibly matching TRBD1 (5 bases). Germline V gives CDR1 LGHNA, CDR2 YNFKEQ. The CDR3 runs 15 residues. Deletions cut 1 base from V and 6 bases from J, with 13 bases between. The CDR3 region is CASSQGVAGFQPQHF. The CDR3 bases are TGTGCCAGCAGCCAAGGGGTCGCAGGGTTTCAGCCCCAGCATTTT.

This clonotype was picked up many times. This CDR3 is CASSLGANQPQHF. In nucleotides, the CDR3 is TGTGCCAGCAGCTTAGGGGCAAATCAGCCCCAGCATTTT. V and J are TRBV7-8 and TRBJ1-5; D is unclear. The germline V gene encodes CDR1 SGHVS and CDR2 FQNEAQ. This CDR3 is 13 amino acids long. V dropped 1 base and J dropped 4 bases, with 5 bases sitting between them.

The chain carries TRBV5-5 and TRBJ2-7; no reliable D call. Trimming shortened V by 5 bases and J by 4 bases, and 19 bases separated the two germline ends. This CDR3 contains 15 residues. CDR1 and CDR2 from the germline V gene are SGHKS and YYEKEE (reference sequence). Here the CDR3 reads CASRPNPGFAYEQYF. CDR3 coding DNA: TGTGCCAGCAGACCTAACCCCGGATTCGCGTACGAGCAGTACTTC.

This clonotype came up a few times. The chain combines TRBV7-2 with TRBJ1-4; no firm D call. CDR3 length: 14 amino acids. V shed 0 bases and J shed 4 bases, with 6 bases lying between them. Germline loops: CDR1 SGHTA, CDR2 FQGNSA. CDR3 sequence: CASSLAGINEKLFF. The DNA of the CDR3 is TGTGCCAGCAGCTTAGCGGGGATTAATGAAAAACTGTTTTTT.

CDR3: CASRGLAAVSYNEQFF. The CDR3 bases are TGTGCCAGCCGGGGACTAGCGGCTGTATCCTACAATGAGCAGTTCTTC. The rearrangement links TRBV6-1 to TRBJ2-1, with 11 bases fitting TRBD2. This CDR3 is 16 amino acids long. V gave up 8 bases and J gave up 1 base; unmatched junction bases: 7. Looked up from germline, CDR1 is MNHNS and CDR2 is SASEGT.

This clonotype was seen at least ten times. This chain uses TRBV7-9 with TRBJ2-2, with unresolved D. This CDR3 is 10 amino acids long. Per the germline V gene, CDR1 is SEHNR and CDR2 is FQNEAQ (reference sequence). V lost 1 base and J 9 bases, leaving 0 bases between the germline ends. The CDR3 spells CASSLGELFF. The DNA for the CDR3 is TGTGCCAGCAGCTTAGGGGAGCTGTTTTTT.

The chain couples TRBV2 to TRBJ1-3, with D unclear. CDR1 is SNHLY, CDR2 FYNNEI, per germline. The CDR3 contains 14 residues. V was shortened by 3 bases and J by 4 bases, with 10 bases between the two germline ends. Written as DNA, the CDR3 is TGTGCCAGCAGTGACCAGAGAGGGGGAAACACCATATATTTT. Its protein is CASSDQRGGNTIYF.

The rearrangement uses TRBV7-8 and TRBJ1-3, with 7 bases lining up with TRBD1. The germline V gene has CDR1 SGHVS and CDR2 FQNEAQ. V shed 7 bases and J 0 bases; nucleotides not matched to a gene: 12. CDR3 length: 17 amino acids. CDR3 bases: TGTGCCAGCACCGTCCGGGGAGGGGGCCTCTCTGGAAACACCATATATTTT. It encodes CASTVRGGGLSGNTIYF.

V is TRBV2 and J is TRBJ2-5; 7 bases map to TRBD1. Germline CDR1 is SNHLY and CDR2 is FYNNEI. The CDR3 consists of 15 residues. V trimming: 9 bases; J trimming: 8 bases; junction bases outside the gene matches: 18. The CDR3 DNA is TGTGCCAGTACCTGGGTAGGGGGCGCGATGGACACCCAGTACTTC. Residues: CASTWVGGAMDTQYF. The variable domain in full, with the rest retrieved from reference TRBV2 and TRBJ2-5, is EPEVTQTPSHQVTQMGQEVILRCVPISNHLYFYWYRQILGQKVEFLVSFYNNEISEKSEIFDDQFSVERPDGSNFTLKIRSTKLEDSAMYFCASTWVGGAMDTQYFGPGTRLLVL.

The V and J genes are TRBV2 and TRBJ2-5; TRBD2 aligns across 15 bases. CDR1 is SNHLY, CDR2 FYNNEI, per germline. This CDR3 region has 15 residues. J lost 5 bases, V lost 7 bases, and 5 bases had no gene match. This CDR3 reads CASTGTSGGRETQYF. The CDR3 DNA is TGTGCCAGCACCGGGACTAGCGGGGGGCGGGAGACCCAGTACTTC.

The rearrangement links TRBV6-8 to TRBJ2-7; TRBD2 might be the D (5 bases). V lost 6 bases to trimming and J lost 6 bases, with 18 bases between them. Germline-derived CDR1 and CDR2 are MNHGY and SAAAGT. CDR3 length equals 14 residues. CDR3 in amino acids: CASRPPKVRGEQYF. For the CDR3, the DNA is TGTGCCAGCAGACCTCCTAAGGTCCGGGGCGAGCAGTACTTC.

The rearrangement links TRBV7-2 to TRBJ1-3; tentatively, D is TRBD1 (5 bases). Looked up from germline, CDR1 is SGHTA and CDR2 is FQGNSA. V lost 5 bases and J lost 0, with 14 bases in between. This CDR3 is built from 16 residues. CDR3 sequence reads: CASSPRTTNSGNTIYF. The CDR3 DNA follows: TGTGCCAGCAGCCCAAGGACAACTAACTCTGGAAACACCATATATTTT.

This clonotype was seen a handful of times. V is TRBV7-6 and J is TRBJ1-3; D call uncertain. V was pared by 8 bases and J by 2 bases, with 7 bases between. CDR3 size: 12 residues. The germline V gene encodes CDR1 SGHVS and CDR2 FNYEAQ. The CDR3 reads CASGETGNTIYF. The CDR3 DNA sequence: TGTGCCAGCGGCGAGACTGGAAACACCATATATTTT.

This sequence joins TRBV7-6 and TRBJ1-6; possibly TRBD1 for D (5 bases). Germline CDR1 is SGHVS and CDR2 is FNYEAQ. Trimming removed 3 bases at V and 9 bases at J, with 18 bases between. The length of the CDR3 is 16 residues. The CDR3 nucleotides read TGTGCCAGCAGCTTGGCGAACCGGGTGGGGGGTTCACCCCTCCACTTT. Translated, it gives CASSLANRVGGSPLHF.

J is TRBJ2-3 and V is TRBV11-3, with 11 bases aligning to TRBD2. CDR3 length equals 14 residues. V trimming: 5 bases; J trimming: 4 bases; junction bases outside the gene matches: 2. The germline CDR1 and CDR2 sequences are SGHNT and YENEEA. The DNA of the CDR3 is TGTGCCAGCAGCCCGGGACTAGCGGCAGATACGCAGTATTTT. It is translated as CASSPGLAADTQYF.

This clonotype was observed a few times. The chain uses TRBV28 and TRBJ1-1; 7 positions agree with TRBD1. Per germline, CDR1 MDHEN and CDR2 SYDVKM. V gave up 4 bases and J gave up 2 bases; unmatched junction bases: 7. This CDR3 has 15 amino acids. The CDR3 DNA reads as TGTGCCAGCAGTTCGATTCGAGGGGGCAACACTGAAGCTTTCTTT. It yields the protein CASSSIRGGNTEAFF.

The rearrangement joins TRBV20-1 to TRBJ2-2; 11 bases line up with TRBD2. Germline CDR1 and CDR2: DFQATT and SNEGSKA (reference sequence). The CDR3 covers 17 residues. Losses at the gene ends were 3 bases for V and 1 base for J; bases not matched to a gene: 7. The CDR3 DNA reads TGCAGTGCTAGGCCGCCACTAGCGGGGGTGAACACCGGGGAGCTGTTTTTT. Its translation: CSARPPLAGVNTGELFF.

The chain is built from TRBV4-1 and TRBJ2-3; D remains unclear. Deletions cut 2 bases from V and 3 bases from J, with 15 bases between. Germline loops: CDR1 MGHRA, CDR2 YSYEKL. The CDR3 has 16 amino acids. CDR3 protein: CASSQSPLAETDTQYF. CDR3 sequence (DNA): TGCGCCAGCAGCCAATCACCACTCGCGGAGACAGATACGCAGTATTTT.

There are a few counts of this clonotype. J is TRBJ1-1 and V is TRBV5-4; D is uncertain. This CDR3 spans 15 amino acids. V was clipped by 1 base and J by 1 base, with 11 bases between them. CDR1 and CDR2 (germline): SGHNT, YYREEE (reference sequence). CDR3 residues: CASSLWAVGNTEAFF. As DNA, the CDR3 is TGTGCCAGCAGCTTGTGGGCTGTTGGGAACACTGAAGCTTTCTTT. The full variable domain, with the rest looked up from reference TRBV5-4 and TRBJ1-1, is ETGVTQSPTHLIKTRGQQVTLRCSSQSGHNTVSWYQQALGQGPQFIFQYYREEENGRGNFPPRFSGLQFPNYSSELNVNALELDDSALYLCASSLWAVGNTEAFFGQGTRLTVV.

A few counts support this clonotype. This rearrangement joins TRBV20-1 to TRBJ2-5, with 7 bases identical to TRBD1. Germline lookup yields CDR1 DFQATT and CDR2 SNEGSKA (reference sequence). Trimming cost V 6 bases and J 0 bases; bases outside gene matches: 4. The length of the CDR3 is 13 residues. CDR3 in DNA: TGCAGTGCCAGACAGGGCTACCAAGAGACCCAGTACTTC. Protein: CSARQGYQETQYF.

V usage is TRBV2 and J usage is TRBJ1-5; no definite D call. The germline V gene has CDR1 SNHLY and CDR2 FYNNEI. This CDR3 region has 18 residues. Trimming stripped 4 bases from V and 5 bases from J, with 24 bases between. The CDR3 region is CASSVVQEAASRYQPQHF. The DNA for the CDR3 is TGTGCCAGCAGTGTAGTTCAAGAGGCGGCCTCGCGCTATCAGCCCCAGCATTTT.

The V gene is TRBV7-8, the J gene TRBJ2-3; unclear D gene. Trimming took 5 bases from V and 1 from J, leaving 13 bases between them. CDR1 is SGHVS, CDR2 FQNEAQ, per germline. The CDR3 totals 15 residues. CDR3 bases: TGTGCCAGCAGCCCAGCCCTCCGGGGCACAGATACGCAGTATTTT. Protein sequence: CASSPALRGTDTQYF.

The chain employs TRBV7-8 and TRBJ1-1, with 9 bases matching TRBD1. Germline CDR1 reads SGHVS; CDR2 reads FQNEAQ. The CDR3 extends over 12 amino acids. J gave up 12 bases and V 5 bases, and 7 bases lay outside the gene matches. The CDR3 loop reads CASSRRDRAPFF. CDR3 nucleotide sequence: TGTGCCAGCAGCCGCCGGGACAGGGCCCCTTTCTTT. The whole variable domain, filled in from reference TRBV7-8 and TRBJ1-1, reads GAGVSQSPRYKVAKRGQDVALRCDPISGHVSLFWYQQALGQGPEFLTYFQNEAQLDKSGLPSDRFFAERPEGSVSTLKIQRTQQEDSAVYLCASSRRDRAPFFGQGTRLTVV.